These T cell receptor beta chains were read from a single sample in a study of low-dose radiotherapy and immunotherapy resistance in tumors. MiXCR, applied by TCRdb to the reads, yields one record per CDR3 protein. Here the sample spans under 60,000 distinct CDR3 sequences, approximately 35% being singletons. The material was PBMCs, obtained after low-dose radiotherapy plus immunotherapy. The receptors come from a male donor with rectosigmoid adenocarcinoma. Both conserved end residues are part of each CDR3.

v_gene	j_gene	CDR3aa
TRBV6-6	TRBJ1-3	CASSLWGGQGPFSGNTIYF
TRBV28	TRBJ1-1	CASRSQGGAFF
TRBV19	TRBJ1-2	CASSPTEQFSYGYTF
TRBV5-3	TRBJ2-7	CASSLRWGTSGRYEQYF
TRBV12-3/TRBV12-4	TRBJ2-4	CASSLAFQITAKNIQYF
TRBV6-2/TRBV6-3	TRBJ2-1	CATAVGGDEQFF
TRBV6-6	TRBJ2-7	CASSPRRTGSREQYF
TRBV27	TRBJ2-7	CASSLYGQTYEQYF
TRBV24-1	TRBJ2-5	CATSDRTSGGLQETQYF
TRBV15	TRBJ1-2	CATSRGRTGGPYGYTF
TRBV6-2/TRBV6-3	TRBJ1-1	CASSYYRGPWNTEAFF
TRBV5-4	TRBJ2-7	CASSSTGAEQYF
TRBV20-1	TRBJ2-1	CSARGPPGLAGPYNEQFF
TRBV2	TRBJ2-1	CASISPRGPWNEQFF
TRBV29-1	TRBJ2-3	CSVEDGRSTDTQYF
TRBV5-1	TRBJ2-2	CASSLDSGGNTGELFF
TRBV7-2	TRBJ2-7	CASRQSSGGSYEQYF
TRBV10-3	TRBJ2-3	CAAAASGGADTQYF
TRBV9	TRBJ2-7	CASSSKTGGKGNEQYF
TRBV27	TRBJ2-1	CASIPTGASGYNEQFF
TRBV5-1	TRBJ1-4	CASSRGENEKLFF
TRBV3-1	TRBJ2-7	CASSTSGGIYEQYF
TRBV5-1	TRBJ2-1	CASSLGTSVSYNEQFF
TRBV11-2	TRBJ2-5	CASSSTGGAGETQYF
TRBV5-3	TRBJ2-2	CASSRDISNTGELFF
TRBV9	TRBJ2-5	CASSAGLAEETQYF
TRBV28	TRBJ1-4	CASSSGQGNEKLFF
TRBV9	TRBJ2-3	CASSQTSDGTDTQYF
TRBV7-3	TRBJ2-1	CASSQGLANEQFF
TRBV5-5	TRBJ1-2	CASSLEAAGVNGYTF
TRBV6-2/TRBV6-3	TRBJ1-2	CASSDVQGSGYTF
TRBV29-1	TRBJ1-1	CSVEGWATTEAFF
TRBV4-3	TRBJ2-7	CASSQEGGLEGEQYF
TRBV29-1	TRBJ2-3	CSVPMWVGGEDTQYF
TRBV12-3/TRBV12-4	TRBJ1-5	CASSKNSNQPQHF
TRBV5-6	TRBJ2-1	CASSSTGGQQFF
TRBV7-9	TRBJ2-1	CASSLGASGNNEQFF
TRBV19	TRBJ2-5	CASRLRTDWETQYF
TRBV9	TRBJ2-3	CASSVVAGALTDTQYF
TRBV4-2	TRBJ2-1	CASSQDGTSAYNEQFF
TRBV2	TRBJ2-4	CASRDRGQVNIQYF
TRBV28	TRBJ1-5	CASSLAGASNQPQHF
TRBV5-6	TRBJ2-3	CASSLVGRGTDTQYF
TRBV5-1	TRBJ2-3	CASSSARGPGTDTQYF
TRBV12-3/TRBV12-4	TRBJ2-1	CASSLSPRDEQFF
TRBV5-1	TRBJ2-5	CASKDGSKVETQYF
TRBV7-8	TRBJ1-3	CASSFAGRSGNTIYF
TRBV5-1	TRBJ1-1	CASSFSPGPGTEAFF
TRBV6-2/TRBV6-3	TRBJ2-5	CASSDNRARGTQYF
TRBV2	TRBJ2-2	CASRPRDKRTGELFF
TRBV10-3	TRBJ2-2	CAIRQGAGGELFF
TRBV9	TRBJ2-1	CASSGTGSYNEQFF
TRBV5-6	TRBJ2-5	CASSVYYRGTSGRETQYF
TRBV9	TRBJ2-7	CASSVGPTGPYYEQYF
TRBV28	TRBJ2-7	CASRHPSGGYEQYF